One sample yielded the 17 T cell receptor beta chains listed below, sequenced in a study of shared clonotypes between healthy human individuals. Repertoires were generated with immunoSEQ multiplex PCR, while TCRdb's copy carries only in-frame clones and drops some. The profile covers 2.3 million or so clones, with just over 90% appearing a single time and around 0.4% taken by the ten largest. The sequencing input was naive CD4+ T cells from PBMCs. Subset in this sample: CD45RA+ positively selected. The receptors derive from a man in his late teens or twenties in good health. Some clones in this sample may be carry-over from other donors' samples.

The CDR3 protein is CASRTSWRVQGTGELFF. CDR3 in DNA: TGTGCCAGCAGAACGTCTTGGAGGGTCCAGGGCACCGGGGAGCTGTTTTTT. The chain joins TRBV5-4 to TRBJ2-2; D is perhaps TRBD2 (6 bases). Trimming shortened V by 5 bases and J by 4 bases, and 21 bases separated the two germline ends. The CDR3 is 17 residues long. CDR1 is SGHNT and CDR2 is YYREEE in the germline V gene (reference sequence).

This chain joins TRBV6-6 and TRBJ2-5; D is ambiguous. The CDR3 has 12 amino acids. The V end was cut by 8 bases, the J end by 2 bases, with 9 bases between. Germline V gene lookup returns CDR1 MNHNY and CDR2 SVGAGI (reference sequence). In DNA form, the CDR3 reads TGTGCCAGCGGCGAAATACAAGAGACCCAGTACTTC. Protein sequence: CASGEIQETQYF.

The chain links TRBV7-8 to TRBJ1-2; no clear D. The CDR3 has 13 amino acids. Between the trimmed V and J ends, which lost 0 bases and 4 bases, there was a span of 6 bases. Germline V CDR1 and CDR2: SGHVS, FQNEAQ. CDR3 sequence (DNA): TGTGCCAGCAGCTTAGCAGTTCCCTATGGCTACACCTTC. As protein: CASSLAVPYGYTF.

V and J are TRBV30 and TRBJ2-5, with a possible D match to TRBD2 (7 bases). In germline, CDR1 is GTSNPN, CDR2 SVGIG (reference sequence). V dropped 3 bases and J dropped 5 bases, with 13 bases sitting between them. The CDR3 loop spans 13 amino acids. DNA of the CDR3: TGTGCCTGGAGGGGGGAGGGGGAGGAGACCCAGTACTTC. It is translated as CAWRGEGEETQYF.

This chain's CDR3 is CASSLGPDTANGYTF. In nucleotides, the CDR3 is TGTGCCAGCAGCTTAGGTCCCGACACGGCTAATGGCTACACCTTC. This sequence joins TRBV7-6 and TRBJ1-2; D is uncertain. This CDR3 comprises 15 residues. Trimming cost V 1 base and J 6 bases, with 15 bases left between them. Germline V lookup: CDR1 SGHVS, CDR2 FNYEAQ.

The CDR3, as DNA: TGTGCCAGCAGCGTCCGGGGGGGGCGTACTGAAGCTTTCTTT. Translation: CASSVRGGRTEAFF. The chain combines TRBV5-4 with TRBJ1-1; maybe TRBD1 (6 bases). The CDR3 runs to 14 residues. The germline CDR1 and CDR2 sequences are SGHNT and YYREEE (reference sequence). Trimming cost V 4 bases and J 5 bases, with 15 bases left between them.

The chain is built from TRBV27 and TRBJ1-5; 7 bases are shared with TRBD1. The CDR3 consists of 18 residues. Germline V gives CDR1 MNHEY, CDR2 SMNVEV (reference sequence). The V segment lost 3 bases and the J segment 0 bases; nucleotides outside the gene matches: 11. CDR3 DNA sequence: TGTGCCAGCAGTTTGAAAGGGACAGACACTAATAGCAATCAGCCCCAGCATTTT. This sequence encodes CASSLKGTDTNSNQPQHF.

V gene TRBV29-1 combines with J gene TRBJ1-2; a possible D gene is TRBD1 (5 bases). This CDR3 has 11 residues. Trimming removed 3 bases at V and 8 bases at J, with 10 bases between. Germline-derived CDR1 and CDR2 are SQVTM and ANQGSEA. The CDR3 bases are TGCAGCGTTGAGGGGGGTTGGGGCTACACCTTC. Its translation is CSVEGGWGYTF.

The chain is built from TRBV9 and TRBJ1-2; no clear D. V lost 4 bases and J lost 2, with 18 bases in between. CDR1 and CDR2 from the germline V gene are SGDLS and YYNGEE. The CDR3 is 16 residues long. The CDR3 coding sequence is TGTGCCAGCAGCCCACTCGGACCTGGAGGAAACTATGGCTACACCTTC. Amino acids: CASSPLGPGGNYGYTF.

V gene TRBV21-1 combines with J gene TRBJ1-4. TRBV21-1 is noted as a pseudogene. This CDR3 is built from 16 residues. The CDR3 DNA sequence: TGTGCCAGCAGCAAAGTCGTGAATTCTGCAGAGGAAAAACTGTTTTTT. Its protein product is CASSKVVNSAEEKLFF.

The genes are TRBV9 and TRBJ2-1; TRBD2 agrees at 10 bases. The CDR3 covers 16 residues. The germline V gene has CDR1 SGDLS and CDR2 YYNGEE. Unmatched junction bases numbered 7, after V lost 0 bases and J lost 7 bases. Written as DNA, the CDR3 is TGTGCCAGCAGCGTAGCTTCTAGCGGGAGACGGAATGAGCAGTTCTTC. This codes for CASSVASSGRRNEQFF.

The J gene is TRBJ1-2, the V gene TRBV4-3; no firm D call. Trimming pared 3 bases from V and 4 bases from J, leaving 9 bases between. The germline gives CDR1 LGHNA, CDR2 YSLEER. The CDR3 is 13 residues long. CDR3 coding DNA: TGCGCCAGCAGCCACTCCTCGGTCTATGGCTACACCTTC. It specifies CASSHSSVYGYTF.

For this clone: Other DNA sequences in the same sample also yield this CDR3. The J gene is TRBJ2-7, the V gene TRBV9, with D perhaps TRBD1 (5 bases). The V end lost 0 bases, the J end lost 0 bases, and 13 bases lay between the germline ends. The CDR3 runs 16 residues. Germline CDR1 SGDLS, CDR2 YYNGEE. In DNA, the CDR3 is TGTGCCAGCAGCGTAGGGGGCAGCCCGAGCTCCTACGAGCAGTACTTC. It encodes CASSVGGSPSSYEQYF.

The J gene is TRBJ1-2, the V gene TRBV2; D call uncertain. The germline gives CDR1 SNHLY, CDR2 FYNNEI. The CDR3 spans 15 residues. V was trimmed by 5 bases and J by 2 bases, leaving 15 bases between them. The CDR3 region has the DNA TGTGCCAGCAGTCTCAAGGTGACACCAAACTATGGCTACACCTTC. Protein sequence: CASSLKVTPNYGYTF.

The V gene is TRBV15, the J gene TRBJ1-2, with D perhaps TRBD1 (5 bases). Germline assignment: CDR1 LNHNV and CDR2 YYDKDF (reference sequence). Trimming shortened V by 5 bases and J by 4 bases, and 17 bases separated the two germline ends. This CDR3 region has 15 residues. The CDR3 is CATSEPAGRFYGYTF. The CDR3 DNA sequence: TGTGCCACCAGCGAGCCCGCAGGGAGGTTCTATGGCTACACCTTC.

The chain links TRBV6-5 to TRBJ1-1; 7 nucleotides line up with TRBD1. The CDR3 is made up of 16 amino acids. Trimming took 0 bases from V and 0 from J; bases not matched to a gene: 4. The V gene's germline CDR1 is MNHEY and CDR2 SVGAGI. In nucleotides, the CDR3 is TGTGCCAGCAGTTACTCGACAGGGTACATGAACACTGAAGCTTTCTTT. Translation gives CASSYSTGYMNTEAFF.

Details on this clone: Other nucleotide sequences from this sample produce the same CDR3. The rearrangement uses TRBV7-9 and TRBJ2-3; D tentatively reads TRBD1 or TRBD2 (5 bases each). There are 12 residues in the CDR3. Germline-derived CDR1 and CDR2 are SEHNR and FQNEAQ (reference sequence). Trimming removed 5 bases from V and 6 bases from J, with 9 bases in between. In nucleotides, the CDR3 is TGTGCCAGCAGCCCAGAGGGGGATACGCAGTATTTT. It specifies CASSPEGDTQYF.